This TCR beta chain was captured by sequencing in a study of control samples from healthy donors and cancer patients (TCRdb year 2020). A word on this clone: No antigen is known for it. The record has no base qualities; no much larger clone is one base away.

The library was generated by the immunoSEQ multiplex PCR assay. What TCRdb holds here is the immuneACCESS table cut down to in-frame rearrangements. Part of the clones is not present; checked against another copy, under half of the missing clones reflect an unresolved V gene, and the others are unexplained. Counted in this sample were 120,000 to 150,000 clones; about 88% of them appeared once. The top ten hold roughly 8.7% of the sample. V and J are trimmed by 2 bases and 4 bases, and the gene matches miss 5 bases of the junction. Reading the germline V gene (reference sequence) gives CDR1 LGHDT and CDR2 YNNKEL. The CDR3 holds 15 amino acids from the cysteine to the phenylalanine. The kept DNA is CDR3 alone, 45 bases in frame from the first base.

The source material was blood. The receptor was isolated from a young woman in good health. Recombination linked TRBV3-1 (or the pseudogene TRBV3-2) to TRBJ2-7; 10 junctional bases match TRBD2. The CDR3 in this case is CASSQLAGDWYEQYF. Read as DNA, the sequence is TGTGCCAGCAGCCAACTAGCGGGAGACTGGTACGAGCAGTACTTC.